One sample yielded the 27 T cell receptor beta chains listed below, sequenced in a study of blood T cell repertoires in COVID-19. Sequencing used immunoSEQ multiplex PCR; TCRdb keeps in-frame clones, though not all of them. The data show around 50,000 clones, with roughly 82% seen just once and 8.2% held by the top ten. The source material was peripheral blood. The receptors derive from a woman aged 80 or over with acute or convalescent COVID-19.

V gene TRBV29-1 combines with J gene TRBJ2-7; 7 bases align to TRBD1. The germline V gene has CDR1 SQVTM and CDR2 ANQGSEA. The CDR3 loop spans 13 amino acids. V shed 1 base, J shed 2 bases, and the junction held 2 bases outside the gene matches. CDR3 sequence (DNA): TGCAGCGTTGAAGCGCAGGGGGCCTACGAGCAGTACTTC. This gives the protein CSVEAQGAYEQYF.

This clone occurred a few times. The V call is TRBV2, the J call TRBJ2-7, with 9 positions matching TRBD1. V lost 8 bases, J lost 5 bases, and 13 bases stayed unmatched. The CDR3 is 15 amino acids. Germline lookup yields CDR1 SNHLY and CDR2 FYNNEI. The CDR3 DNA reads TGTGCCAGCTTACGGCCGGGACAGGGCTTCCACGAGCAGTACTTC. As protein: CASLRPGQGFHEQYF.

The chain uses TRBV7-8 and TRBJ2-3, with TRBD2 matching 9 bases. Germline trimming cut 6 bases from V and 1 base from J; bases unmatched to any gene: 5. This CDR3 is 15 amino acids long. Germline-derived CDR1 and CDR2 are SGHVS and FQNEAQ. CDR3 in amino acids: CASSILAGGTDTQYF. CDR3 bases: TGTGCCAGCAGTATACTAGCGGGTGGCACAGATACGCAGTATTTT.

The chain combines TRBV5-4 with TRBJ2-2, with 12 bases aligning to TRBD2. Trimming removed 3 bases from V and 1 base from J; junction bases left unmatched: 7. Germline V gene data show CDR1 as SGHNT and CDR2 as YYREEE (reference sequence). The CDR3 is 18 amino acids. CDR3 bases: TGTGCCAGCAGCTGGGGTCGGGGACTAGCGGGGAACACCGGGGAGCTGTTTTTT. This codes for CASSWGRGLAGNTGELFF.

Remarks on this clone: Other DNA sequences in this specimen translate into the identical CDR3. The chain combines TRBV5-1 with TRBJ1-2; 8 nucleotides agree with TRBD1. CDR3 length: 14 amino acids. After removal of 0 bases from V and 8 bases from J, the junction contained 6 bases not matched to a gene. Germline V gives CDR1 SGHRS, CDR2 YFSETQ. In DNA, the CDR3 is TGCGCCAGCAGCTTGGCGGGGACAGGAGGAGGCTACACCTTC. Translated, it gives CASSLAGTGGGYTF. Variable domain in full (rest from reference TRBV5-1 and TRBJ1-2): KAGVTQTPRYLIKTRGQQVTLSCSPISGHRSVSWYQQTPGQGLQFLFEYFSETQRNKGNFPGRFSGRQFSNSRSEMNVSTLELGDSALYLCASSLAGTGGGYTFGSGTRLTVV.

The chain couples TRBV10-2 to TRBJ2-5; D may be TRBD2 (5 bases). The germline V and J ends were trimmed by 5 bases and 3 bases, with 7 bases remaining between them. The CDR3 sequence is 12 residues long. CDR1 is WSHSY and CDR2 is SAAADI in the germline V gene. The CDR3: CASSWEKETQYF. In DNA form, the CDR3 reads TGCGCCAGCAGTTGGGAGAAAGAGACCCAGTACTTC.

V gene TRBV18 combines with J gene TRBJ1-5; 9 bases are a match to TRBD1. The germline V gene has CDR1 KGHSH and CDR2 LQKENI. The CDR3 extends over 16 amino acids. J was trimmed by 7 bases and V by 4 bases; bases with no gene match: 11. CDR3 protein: CASSRDRAGEGQPQHF. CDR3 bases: TGTGCCAGCTCACGGGACAGGGCAGGAGAGGGGCAGCCCCAGCATTTT.

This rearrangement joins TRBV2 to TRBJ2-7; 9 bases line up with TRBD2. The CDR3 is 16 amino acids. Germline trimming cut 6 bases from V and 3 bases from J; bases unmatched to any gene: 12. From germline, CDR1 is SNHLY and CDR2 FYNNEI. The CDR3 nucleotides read TGTGCCAGCAGCTCTACCAGTAGCGGGAGAAGCTACGAGCAGTACTTC. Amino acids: CASSSTSSGRSYEQYF.

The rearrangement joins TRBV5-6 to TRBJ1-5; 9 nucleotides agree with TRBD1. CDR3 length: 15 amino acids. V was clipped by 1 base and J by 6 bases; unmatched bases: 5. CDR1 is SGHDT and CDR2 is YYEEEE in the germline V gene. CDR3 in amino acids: CASSLFRDRVQPQHF. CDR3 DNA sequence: TGTGCCAGCAGCTTGTTTCGGGACAGGGTTCAGCCCCAGCATTTT.

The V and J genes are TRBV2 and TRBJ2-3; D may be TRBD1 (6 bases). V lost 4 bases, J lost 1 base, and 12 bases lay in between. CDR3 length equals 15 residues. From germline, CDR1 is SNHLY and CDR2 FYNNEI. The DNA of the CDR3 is TGTGCCAGCAGTGTTCAGGGGCTCCGCACAGATACGCAGTATTTT. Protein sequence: CASSVQGLRTDTQYF. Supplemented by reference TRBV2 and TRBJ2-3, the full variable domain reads EPEVTQTPSHQVTQMGQEVILRCVPISNHLYFYWYRQILGQKVEFLVSFYNNEISEKSEIFDDQFSVERPDGSNFTLKIRSTKLEDSAMYFCASSVQGLRTDTQYFGPGTRLTVL.

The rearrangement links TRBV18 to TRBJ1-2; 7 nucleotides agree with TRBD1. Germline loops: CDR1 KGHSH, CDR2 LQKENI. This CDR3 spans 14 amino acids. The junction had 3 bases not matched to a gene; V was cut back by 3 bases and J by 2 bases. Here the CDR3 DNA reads TGTGCCAGCTCACCTGGACAGGCGAACTATGGCTACACCTTC. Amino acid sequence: CASSPGQANYGYTF.

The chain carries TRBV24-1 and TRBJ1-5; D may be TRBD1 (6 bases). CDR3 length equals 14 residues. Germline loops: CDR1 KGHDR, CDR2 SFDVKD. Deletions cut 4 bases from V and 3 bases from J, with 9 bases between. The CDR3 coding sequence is TGTGCCACCAGTGACAACAGGGACAATCAGCCCCAGCATTTT. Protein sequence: CATSDNRDNQPQHF.

The CDR3 DNA follows: TGTGCCAGTAGTCTCGGCAGGTACACTGAAGCTTTCTTT. Its protein is CASSLGRYTEAFF. The V call is TRBV19, the J call TRBJ1-1; D remains ambiguous. CDR3 length: 13 residues. In germline, CDR1 is LNHDA, CDR2 SQIVND (reference sequence). Trimming took off 5 bases at V and 3 bases at J, with 10 bases between the two ends.

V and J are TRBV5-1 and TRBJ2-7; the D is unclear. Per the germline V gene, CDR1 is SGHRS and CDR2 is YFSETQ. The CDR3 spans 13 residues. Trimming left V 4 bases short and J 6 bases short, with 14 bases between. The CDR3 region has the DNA TGCGCCAGCAGCCCTAGTGGGTTCGGCGAGCAGTACTTC. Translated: CASSPSGFGEQYF. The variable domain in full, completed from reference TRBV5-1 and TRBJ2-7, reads KAGVTQTPRYLIKTRGQQVTLSCSPISGHRSVSWYQQTPGQGLQFLFEYFSETQRNKGNFPGRFSGRQFSNSRSEMNVSTLELGDSALYLCASSPSGFGEQYFGPGTRLTVT.

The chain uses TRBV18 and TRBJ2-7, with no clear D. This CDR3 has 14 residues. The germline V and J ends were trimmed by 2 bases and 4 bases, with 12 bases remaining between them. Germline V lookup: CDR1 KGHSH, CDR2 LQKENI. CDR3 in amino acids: CASSPSVGPYEQYF. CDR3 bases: TGTGCCAGCTCACCATCAGTTGGCCCTTACGAGCAGTACTTC.

CDR3 sequence: CASSETGPYGYTF. The CDR3 DNA reads TGCGCCAGCAGTGAAACAGGGCCGTATGGCTACACCTTC. The rearrangement uses TRBV10-1 and TRBJ1-2; D may be TRBD1 (6 bases). The CDR3 loop spans 13 amino acids. V lost 3 bases and J lost 5, with 10 bases in between. CDR1 and CDR2 (germline): WNHNN, SYGVQD (reference sequence).

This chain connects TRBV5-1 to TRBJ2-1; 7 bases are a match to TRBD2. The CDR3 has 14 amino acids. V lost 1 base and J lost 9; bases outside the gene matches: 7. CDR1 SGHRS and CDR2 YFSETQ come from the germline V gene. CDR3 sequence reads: CASSLLEREGEQFF. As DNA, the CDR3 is TGCGCCAGCAGCTTGTTGGAGAGGGAGGGTGAGCAGTTCTTC.

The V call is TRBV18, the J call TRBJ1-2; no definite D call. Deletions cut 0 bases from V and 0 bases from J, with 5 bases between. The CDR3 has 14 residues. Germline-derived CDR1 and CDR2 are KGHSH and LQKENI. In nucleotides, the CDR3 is TGTGCCAGCTCACCACCGTCCGCTAACTATGGCTACACCTTC. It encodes CASSPPSANYGYTF.

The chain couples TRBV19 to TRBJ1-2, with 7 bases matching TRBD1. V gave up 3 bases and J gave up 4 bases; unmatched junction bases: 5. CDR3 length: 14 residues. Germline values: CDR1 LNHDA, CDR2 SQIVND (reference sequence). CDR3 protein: CASSIAGQLYGYTF. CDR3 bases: TGTGCCAGTAGTATCGCGGGACAGCTCTATGGCTACACCTTC.

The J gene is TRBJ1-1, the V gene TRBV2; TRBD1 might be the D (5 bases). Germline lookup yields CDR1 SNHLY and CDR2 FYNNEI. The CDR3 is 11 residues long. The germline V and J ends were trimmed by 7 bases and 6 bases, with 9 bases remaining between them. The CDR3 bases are TGTGCCAGCACTAGGGGCCCTGAAGCTTTCTTT. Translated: CASTRGPEAFF.

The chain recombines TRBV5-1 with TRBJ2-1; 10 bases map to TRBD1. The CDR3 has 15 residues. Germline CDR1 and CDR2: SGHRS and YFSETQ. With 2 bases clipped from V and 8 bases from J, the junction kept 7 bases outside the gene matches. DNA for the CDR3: TGCGCCAGCAGCTTTGGTGGGACAGGGGAACATGAGCAGTTCTTC. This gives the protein CASSFGGTGEHEQFF.

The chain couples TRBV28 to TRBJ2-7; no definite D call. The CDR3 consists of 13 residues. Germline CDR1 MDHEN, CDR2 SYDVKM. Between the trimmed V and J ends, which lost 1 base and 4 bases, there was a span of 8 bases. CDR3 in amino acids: CASSLSGVYEQYF. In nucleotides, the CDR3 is TGTGCCAGCAGTTTATCGGGTGTTTACGAGCAGTACTTC.

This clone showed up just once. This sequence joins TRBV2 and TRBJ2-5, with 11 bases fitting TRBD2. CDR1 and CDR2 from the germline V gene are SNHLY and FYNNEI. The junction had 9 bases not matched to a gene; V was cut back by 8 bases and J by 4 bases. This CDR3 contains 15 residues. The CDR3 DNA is TGTGCCAGCCTAGCGGGGGGAAGCAGTTCAGAGACCCAGTACTTC. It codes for CASLAGGSSSETQYF.

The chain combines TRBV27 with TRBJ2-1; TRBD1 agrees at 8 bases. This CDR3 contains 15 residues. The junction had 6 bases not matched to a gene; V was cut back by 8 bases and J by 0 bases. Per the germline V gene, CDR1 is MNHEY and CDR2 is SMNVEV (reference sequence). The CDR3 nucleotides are TGTGCCAGCCGGGGACAGGACAGCTCCTACAATGAGCAGTTCTTC. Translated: CASRGQDSSYNEQFF.

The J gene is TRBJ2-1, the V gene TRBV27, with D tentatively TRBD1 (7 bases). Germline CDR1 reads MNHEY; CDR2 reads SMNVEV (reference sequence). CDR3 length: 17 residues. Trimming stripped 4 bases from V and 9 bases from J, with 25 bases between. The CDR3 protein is CASSSRQGLPFSGEQFF. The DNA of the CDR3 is TGTGCCAGCAGTTCCCGACAGGGACTGCCCTTTTCCGGTGAGCAGTTCTTC.

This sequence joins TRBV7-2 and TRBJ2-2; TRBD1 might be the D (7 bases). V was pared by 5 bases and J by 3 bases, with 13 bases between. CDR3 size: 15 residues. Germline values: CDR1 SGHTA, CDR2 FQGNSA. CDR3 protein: CASSPWRGHTGELFF. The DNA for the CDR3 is TGTGCCAGCAGCCCGTGGAGGGGGCACACCGGGGAGCTGTTTTTT.

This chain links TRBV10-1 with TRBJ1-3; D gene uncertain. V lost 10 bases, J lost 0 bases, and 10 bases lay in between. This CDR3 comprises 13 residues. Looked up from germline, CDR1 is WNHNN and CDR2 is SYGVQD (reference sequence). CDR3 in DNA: TGCGCCACCCAGAGGGACTCTGGAAACACCATATATTTT. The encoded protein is CATQRDSGNTIYF.